Sequencing of this TCR beta chain was carried out in a study of blood T cell repertoires in COVID-19. Turning to the study itself: Samples of COVID-19 (acute and convalescent) were obtained from the United States, Italy and Spain. PBMCs, B-cell-depleted T cells, or T cells were the source of the cDNA or gDNA that made up the material.

Per germline, CDR1 MNHEY and CDR2 SMNVEV (reference sequence). CDR3 length equals 17 residues. Deletions cut 3 bases from V and 4 bases from J, with 21 bases between. Participants were aged about 18 to 100 years from more than 20 US areas. Original data processing: Reference gene primer amplification yielded estimated nucleated cell counts. The data were produced by immunoSEQ multiplex PCR, yet TCRdb's version contains in-frame clones alone and is incomplete. V, J and clone size reflect that table, while D and trimming were determined from the DNA. Of 100,000 or so clones detected, roughly 85% appear once; the ten largest clones hold about 2.5%.

The receptor comes from a woman aged 45-60 years who had recovered from COVID-19. The specimen sequenced was PBMCs or T cells enriched from blood (not recorded which). V is TRBV27 and J is TRBJ2-5; D is undetermined. The CDR3 spells CASSFTKPGMERETQYF. The DNA for the CDR3 is TGTGCCAGCAGTTTTACTAAGCCCGGAATGGAAAGAGAGACCCAGTACTTC.